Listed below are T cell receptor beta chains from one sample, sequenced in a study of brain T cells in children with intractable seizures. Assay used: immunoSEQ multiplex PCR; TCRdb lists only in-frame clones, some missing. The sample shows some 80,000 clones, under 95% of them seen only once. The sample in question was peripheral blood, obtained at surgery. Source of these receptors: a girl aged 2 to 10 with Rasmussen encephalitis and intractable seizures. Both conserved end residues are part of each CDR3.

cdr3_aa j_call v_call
CASSRLAGTYEQYF TRBJ2-7 TRBV6-6
CASSPWGTDTQYF TRBJ2-3 TRBV18
CASSVEIAPTYEQYF TRBJ2-7 TRBV9
CAISMGPMNTEAFF TRBJ1-1 TRBV10-3
CASTPTGGKKLFF TRBJ1-4 TRBV27
CASRFRPGQGSEAFF TRBJ1-1 TRBV2
CASSEQGEDTQYF TRBJ2-3 TRBV10-1
CVRSLAYGTAGNQPQHF TRBJ1-5 TRBV7-5
CASSQDLYNEQFF TRBJ2-1 TRBV14
CASSYSAGAEAFF TRBJ1-1 TRBV6-5
CASSLAALGETQYF TRBJ2-5 TRBV11-1
CASSTLAGGPYEQYF TRBJ2-7 TRBV5-4
CASSPLTGLGDSPLHF TRBJ1-6 TRBV7-6
CASSFGQGTEKLFF TRBJ1-4 TRBV28
CASSYRDRIPDTQYF TRBJ2-3 TRBV5-6
CASSRSEGYEKLFF TRBJ1-4 TRBV18
CASSRTSGGYEQYF TRBJ2-7 TRBV11-3
CASSPRRTGEVNTEAFF TRBJ1-1 TRBV18
CATSRGGTVLATQYF TRBJ2-5 TRBV15
CASSRHPWRYNEKLFF TRBJ1-4 TRBV7-8
CSVKGIYEQYF TRBJ2-7 TRBV29-1
CSAGQGFSYEQYF TRBJ2-7 TRBV29-1
CASSQVPASEKNIQYF TRBJ2-4 TRBV4-1
CASSKEGDEKLFF TRBJ1-4 TRBV21-1
CAWRSGNTIYF TRBJ1-3 TRBV30
CASSVGLAGVSYEQYF TRBJ2-7 TRBV12-1
CASSPAGALQETQYF TRBJ2-5 TRBV19
CAWSVRMAYSDTQYF TRBJ2-3 TRBV30
CASSIDYDQPQHF TRBJ1-5 TRBV19
CASSRLGATDTQYF TRBJ2-3 TRBV7-3
CASSIGATEQYF TRBJ2-7 TRBV19
CASSQDRKGKYF TRBJ2-7 TRBV3-1/TRBV3-2